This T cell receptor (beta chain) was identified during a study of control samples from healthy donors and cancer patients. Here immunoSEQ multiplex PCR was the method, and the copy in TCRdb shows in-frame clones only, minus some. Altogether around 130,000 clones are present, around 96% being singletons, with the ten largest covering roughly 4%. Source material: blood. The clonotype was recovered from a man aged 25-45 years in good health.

CDR3 sequence: CASSYLGSNQPQHF. The DNA of the CDR3 is TGTGCCAGCAGTTACTTAGGGAGCAATCAGCCCCAGCATTTT. The V and J genes are TRBV6-6 and TRBJ1-5; no firm D call. The length of the CDR3 is 14 residues. Trimming took 1 base from V and 1 from J, leaving 5 bases between them. Germline CDR1 is MNHNY and CDR2 is SVGAGI (reference sequence).